Detailed here is one TCR beta chain. Other DNA sequences in this specimen translate into the identical CDR3. The source of the sample is a study of blood T cell repertoires in COVID-19. CDR3 length: 12 amino acids. Germline V gene sequence: CDR1 MDHEN, CDR2 SYDVKM. V lost 3 bases and J lost 2, with 5 bases in between. Libraries were prepared by immunoSEQ multiplex PCR; TCRdb keeps only in-frame clonotypes and omits some of them. The sample lists about 210,000 clones, under 95% occurring once. V usage is TRBV28 and J usage is TRBJ2-7; the D is unclear. The sequenced sample consisted of peripheral blood. This TCR was recovered from a man aged 30 to 45 with acute or convalescent COVID-19. CDR3 coding DNA: TGTGCCAGCAGTTTTTCCACCTACGAGCAGTACTTC. It is translated as CASSFSTYEQYF.